This T cell receptor beta chain was sequenced for a study of memory CD4+ T cells and cytomegalovirus serostatus. The study, taken as a whole, reports: Of more than 150 reported CMV TCRbeta sequences, 55 to 80 were found in memory CD4+ repertoires.

The sort gate was single viable CD3+CD4+CD8-CD45RO+ cells for memory CD4+ T cells. This CDR3 is 14 amino acids long. CDR1 and CDR2 from the germline V gene are MNHNS and SASEGT. V shed 8 bases and J 4 bases; nucleotides not matched to a gene: 6. Profiled with immunoSEQ multiplex PCR; TCRdb holds only in-frame clones, not every one. The top ten clones hold less than 0.6% of a sample with 35,000 to 50,000 clones, more than 60% of them seen once. In regard to this clone: Its target is unknown.

The clonotype originates from an adult in good health and CMV-seronegative. V gene TRBV6-1 combines with J gene TRBJ1-3; 9 bases match TRBD1. Material: memory CD4+ T cells from blood. CDR3: CASGYRGPGNTIYF. The CDR3 region has the DNA TGTGCCAGCGGATACAGGGGGCCCGGAAACACCATATATTTT.